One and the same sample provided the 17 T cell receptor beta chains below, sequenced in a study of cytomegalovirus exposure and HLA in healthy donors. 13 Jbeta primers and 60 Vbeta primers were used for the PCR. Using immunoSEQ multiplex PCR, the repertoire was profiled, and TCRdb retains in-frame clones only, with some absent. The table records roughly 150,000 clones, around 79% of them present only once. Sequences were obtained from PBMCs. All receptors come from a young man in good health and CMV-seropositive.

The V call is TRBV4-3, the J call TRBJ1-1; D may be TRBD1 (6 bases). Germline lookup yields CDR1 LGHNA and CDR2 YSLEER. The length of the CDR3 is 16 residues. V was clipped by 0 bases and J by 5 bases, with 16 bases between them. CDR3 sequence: CASSQDLPGVGTEAFF. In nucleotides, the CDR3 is TGCGCCAGCAGCCAAGATCTGCCAGGGGTGGGTACTGAAGCTTTCTTT.

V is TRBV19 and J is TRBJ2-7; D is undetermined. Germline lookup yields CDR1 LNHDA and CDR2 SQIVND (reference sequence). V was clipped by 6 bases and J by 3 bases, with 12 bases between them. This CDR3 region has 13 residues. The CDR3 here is CASRPRARYEQYF. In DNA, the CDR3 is TGTGCCAGTAGACCCCGTGCGCGCTACGAGCAGTACTTC.

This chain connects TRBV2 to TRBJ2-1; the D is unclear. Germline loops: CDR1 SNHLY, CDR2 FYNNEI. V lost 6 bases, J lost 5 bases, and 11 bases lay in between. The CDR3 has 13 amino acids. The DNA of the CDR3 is TGTGCCAGCAGGGCGACTCCCAACAATGAGCAGTTCTTC. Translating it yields CASRATPNNEQFF. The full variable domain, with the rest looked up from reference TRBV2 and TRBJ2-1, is EPEVTQTPSHQVTQMGQEVILRCVPISNHLYFYWYRQILGQKVEFLVSFYNNEISEKSEIFDDQFSVERPDGSNFTLKIRSTKLEDSAMYFCASRATPNNEQFFGPGTRLTVL.

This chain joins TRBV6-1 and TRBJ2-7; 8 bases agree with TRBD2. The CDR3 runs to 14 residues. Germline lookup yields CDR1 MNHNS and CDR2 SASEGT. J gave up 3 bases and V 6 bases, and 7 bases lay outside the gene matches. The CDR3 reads CASSVTSAVYEQYF. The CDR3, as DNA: TGTGCCAGCAGCGTGACTAGCGCGGTCTACGAGCAGTACTTC.

The CDR3, as DNA: TGTGCCTGGAGGGACGGGAGGGCAAGCACCGGGGAGCTGTTTTTT. Translated: CAWRDGRASTGELFF. The chain links TRBV30 to TRBJ2-2, with 8 bases lining up with TRBD2. The CDR3 loop spans 15 amino acids. V was pared by 3 bases and J by 4 bases, with 7 bases of the junction left unmatched. Germline CDR1 GTSNPN, CDR2 SVGIG (reference sequence).

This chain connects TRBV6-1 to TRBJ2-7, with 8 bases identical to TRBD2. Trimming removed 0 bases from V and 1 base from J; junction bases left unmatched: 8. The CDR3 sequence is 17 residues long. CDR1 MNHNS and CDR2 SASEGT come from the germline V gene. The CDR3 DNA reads TGTGCCAGCAGTGAAGCGTCTACTAGCGGACTTTCCTACGAGCAGTACTTC. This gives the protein CASSEASTSGLSYEQYF.

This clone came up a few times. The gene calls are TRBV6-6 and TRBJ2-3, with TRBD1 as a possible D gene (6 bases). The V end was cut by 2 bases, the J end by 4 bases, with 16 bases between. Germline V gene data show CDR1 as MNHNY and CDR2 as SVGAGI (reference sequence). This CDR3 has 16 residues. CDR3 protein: CASSYGAGESADTQYF. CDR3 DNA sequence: TGTGCCAGCAGTTACGGGGCAGGGGAGAGCGCAGATACGCAGTATTTT.

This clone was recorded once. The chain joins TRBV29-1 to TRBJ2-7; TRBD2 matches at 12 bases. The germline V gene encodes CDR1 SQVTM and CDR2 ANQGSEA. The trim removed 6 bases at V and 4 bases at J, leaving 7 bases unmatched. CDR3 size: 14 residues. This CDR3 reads CSVETSGGIYEQYF. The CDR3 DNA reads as TGCAGCGTGGAAACTAGCGGGGGGATTTACGAGCAGTACTTC.

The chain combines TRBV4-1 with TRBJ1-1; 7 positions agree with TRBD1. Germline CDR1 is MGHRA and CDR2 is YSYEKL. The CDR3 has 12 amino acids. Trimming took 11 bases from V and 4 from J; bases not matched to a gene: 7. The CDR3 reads CAVTGVGTEAFF. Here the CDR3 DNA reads TGCGCCGTTACAGGGGTCGGCACTGAAGCTTTCTTT.

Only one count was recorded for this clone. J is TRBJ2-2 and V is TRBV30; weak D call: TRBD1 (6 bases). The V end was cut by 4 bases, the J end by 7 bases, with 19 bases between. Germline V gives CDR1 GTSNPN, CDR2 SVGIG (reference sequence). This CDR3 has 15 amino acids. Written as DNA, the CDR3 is TGTGCCTGGACCGACCAGACAGGTTCGGGCGGGGAGCTGTTTTTT. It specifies CAWTDQTGSGGELFF. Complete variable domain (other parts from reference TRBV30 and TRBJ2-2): SQTIHQWPATLVQPVGSPLSLECTVEGTSNPNLYWYRQAAGRGLQLLFYSVGIGQISSEVPQNLSASRPQDRQFILSSKKLLLSDSGFYLCAWTDQTGSGGELFFGEGSRLTVL.

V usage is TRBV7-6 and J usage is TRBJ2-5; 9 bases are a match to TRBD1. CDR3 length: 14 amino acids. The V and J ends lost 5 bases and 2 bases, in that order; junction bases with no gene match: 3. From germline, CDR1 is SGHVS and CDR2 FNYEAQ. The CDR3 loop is CASSRDRVQETQYF. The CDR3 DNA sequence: TGTGCCAGCAGCAGGGACAGGGTTCAAGAGACCCAGTACTTC. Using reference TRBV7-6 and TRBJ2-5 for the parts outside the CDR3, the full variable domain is GAGVSQSPRYKVTKRGQDVALRCDPISGHVSLYWYRQALGQGPEFLTYFNYEAQQDKSGLPNDRFSAERPEGSISTLTIQRTEQRDSAMYRCASSRDRVQETQYFGPGTRLLVL.

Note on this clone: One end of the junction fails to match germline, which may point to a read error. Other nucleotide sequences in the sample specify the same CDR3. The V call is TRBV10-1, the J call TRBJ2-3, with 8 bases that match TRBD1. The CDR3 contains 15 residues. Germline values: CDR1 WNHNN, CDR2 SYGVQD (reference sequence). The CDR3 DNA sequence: TGCGCCAGCAGTGAACAGGGGGAGAGCACAGATACGCAGTACTTT. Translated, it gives CASSEQGESTDTQYF.

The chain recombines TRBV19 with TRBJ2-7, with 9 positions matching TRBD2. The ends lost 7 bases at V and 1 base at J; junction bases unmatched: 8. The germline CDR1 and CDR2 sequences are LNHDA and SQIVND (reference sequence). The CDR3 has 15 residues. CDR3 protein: CASNELAGYSYEQYF. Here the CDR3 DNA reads TGTGCCAGTAATGAACTAGCGGGTTATTCCTACGAGCAGTACTTC.

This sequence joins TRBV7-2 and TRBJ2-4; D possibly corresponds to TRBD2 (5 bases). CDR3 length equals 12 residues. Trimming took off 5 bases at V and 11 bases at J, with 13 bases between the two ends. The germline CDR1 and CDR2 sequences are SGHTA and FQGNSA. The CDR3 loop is CASSQRGLVQYF. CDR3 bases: TGTGCCAGCAGCCAACGAGGGCTCGTTCAGTACTTC. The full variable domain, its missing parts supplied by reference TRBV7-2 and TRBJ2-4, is GAGVSQSPSNKVTEKGKDVELRCDPISGHTALYWYRQSLGQGLEFLIYFQGNSAPDKSGLPSDRFSAERTGGSVSTLTIQRTQQEDSAVYLCASSQRGLVQYFGAGTRLSVL.

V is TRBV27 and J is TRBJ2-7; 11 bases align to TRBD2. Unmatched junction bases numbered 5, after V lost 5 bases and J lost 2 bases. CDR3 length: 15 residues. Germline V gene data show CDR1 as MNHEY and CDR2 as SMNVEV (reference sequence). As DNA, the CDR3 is TGTGCCAGCAGTCCTAGCGGGAGGTCGCCCTACGAGCAGTACTTC. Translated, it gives CASSPSGRSPYEQYF.

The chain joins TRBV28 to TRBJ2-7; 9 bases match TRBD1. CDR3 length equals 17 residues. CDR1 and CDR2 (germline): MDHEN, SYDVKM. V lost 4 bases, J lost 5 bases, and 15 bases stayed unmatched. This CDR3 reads CASSSTRDRALGDEQYF. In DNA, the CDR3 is TGTGCCAGCAGTTCCACCCGGGACAGGGCCCTAGGAGACGAGCAGTACTTC.

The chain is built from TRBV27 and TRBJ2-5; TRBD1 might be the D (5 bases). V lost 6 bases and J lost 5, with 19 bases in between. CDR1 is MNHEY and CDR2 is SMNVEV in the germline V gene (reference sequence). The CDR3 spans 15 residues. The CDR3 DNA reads TGTGCCAGCAGGCTAGGGGCGCTAGGGGTGGAGACCCAGTACTTC. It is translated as CASRLGALGVETQYF.